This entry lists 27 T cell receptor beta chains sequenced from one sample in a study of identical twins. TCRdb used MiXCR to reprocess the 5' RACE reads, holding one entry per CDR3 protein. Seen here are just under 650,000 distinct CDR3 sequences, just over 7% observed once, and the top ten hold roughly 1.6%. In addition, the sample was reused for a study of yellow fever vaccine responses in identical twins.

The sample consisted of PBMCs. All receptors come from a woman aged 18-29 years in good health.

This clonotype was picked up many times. CDR3 DNA: TGTGCCAGCAGTCCCCGCTGGACCACTGAAGCTTTCTTT. Its protein product is CASSPRWTTEAFF. The rearrangement joins TRBV6-1 to TRBJ1-1; D is uncertain. The CDR3 consists of 13 residues. Trimming took off 5 bases at V and 4 bases at J, with 11 bases between the two ends. Germline CDR1 and CDR2: MNHNS and SASEGT.

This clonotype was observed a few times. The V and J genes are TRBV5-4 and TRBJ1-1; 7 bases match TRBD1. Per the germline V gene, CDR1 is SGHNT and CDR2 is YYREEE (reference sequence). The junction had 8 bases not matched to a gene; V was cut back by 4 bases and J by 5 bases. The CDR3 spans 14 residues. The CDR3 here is CASSTDRAGTEAFF. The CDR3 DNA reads TGTGCCAGCAGCACCGACAGGGCTGGAACTGAAGCTTTCTTT.

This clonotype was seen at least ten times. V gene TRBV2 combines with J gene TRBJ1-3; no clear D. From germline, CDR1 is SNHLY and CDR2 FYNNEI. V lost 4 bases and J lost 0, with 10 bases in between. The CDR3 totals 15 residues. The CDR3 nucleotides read TGTGCCAGCAGTGCCCTACAAGGCTCTGGAAACACCATATATTTT. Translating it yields CASSALQGSGNTIYF.

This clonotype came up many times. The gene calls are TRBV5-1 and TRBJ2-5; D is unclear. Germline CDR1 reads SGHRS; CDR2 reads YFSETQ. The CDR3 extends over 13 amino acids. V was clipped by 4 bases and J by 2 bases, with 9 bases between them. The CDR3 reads CASSLLEQETQYF. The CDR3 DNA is TGCGCCAGCAGCCTACTGGAACAAGAGACCCAGTACTTC.

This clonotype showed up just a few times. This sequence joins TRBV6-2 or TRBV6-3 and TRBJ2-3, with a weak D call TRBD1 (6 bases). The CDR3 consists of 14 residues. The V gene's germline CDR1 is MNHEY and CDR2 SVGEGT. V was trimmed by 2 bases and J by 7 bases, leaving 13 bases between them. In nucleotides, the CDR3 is TGTGCCAGCAGTTACGGGACAAGATATTATACGCAGTATTTT. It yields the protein CASSYGTRYYTQYF.

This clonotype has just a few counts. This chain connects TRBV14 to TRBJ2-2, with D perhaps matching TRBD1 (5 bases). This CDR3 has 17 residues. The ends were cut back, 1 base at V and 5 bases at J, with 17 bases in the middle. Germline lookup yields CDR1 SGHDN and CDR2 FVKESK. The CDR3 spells CASSQVGARSRTGELFF. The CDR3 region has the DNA TGTGCCAGCAGCCAAGTAGGGGCCAGGTCACGAACCGGGGAGCTGTTTTTT.

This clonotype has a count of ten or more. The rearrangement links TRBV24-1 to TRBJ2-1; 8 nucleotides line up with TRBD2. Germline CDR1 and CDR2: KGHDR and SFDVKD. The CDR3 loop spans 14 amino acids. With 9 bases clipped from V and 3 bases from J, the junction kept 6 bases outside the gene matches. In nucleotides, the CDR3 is TGTGCCACCGTCGGGCGGGGGGACTACAATGAGCAGTTCTTC. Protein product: CATVGRGDYNEQFF.

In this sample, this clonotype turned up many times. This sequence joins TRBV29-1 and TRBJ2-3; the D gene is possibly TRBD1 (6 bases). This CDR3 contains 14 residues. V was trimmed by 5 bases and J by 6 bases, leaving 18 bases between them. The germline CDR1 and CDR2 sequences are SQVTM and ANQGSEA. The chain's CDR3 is CSVSQGSVGDTQYF. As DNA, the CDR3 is TGCAGCGTTTCACAGGGTTCAGTAGGGGATACGCAGTATTTT.

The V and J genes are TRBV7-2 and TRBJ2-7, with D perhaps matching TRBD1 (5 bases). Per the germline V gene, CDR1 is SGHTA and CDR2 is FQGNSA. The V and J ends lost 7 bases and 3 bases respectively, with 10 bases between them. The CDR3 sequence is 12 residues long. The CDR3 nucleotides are TGTGCCAGCACCGACAGTCTCTACGAGCAGTACTTC. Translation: CASTDSLYEQYF.

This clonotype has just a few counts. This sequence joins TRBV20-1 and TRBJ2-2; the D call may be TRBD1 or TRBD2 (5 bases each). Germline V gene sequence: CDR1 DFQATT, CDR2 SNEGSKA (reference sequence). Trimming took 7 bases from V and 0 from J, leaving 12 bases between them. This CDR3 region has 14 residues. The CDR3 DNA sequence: TGCAGTGTTACGGGACCACCGAACACCGGGGAGCTGTTTTTT. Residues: CSVTGPPNTGELFF.

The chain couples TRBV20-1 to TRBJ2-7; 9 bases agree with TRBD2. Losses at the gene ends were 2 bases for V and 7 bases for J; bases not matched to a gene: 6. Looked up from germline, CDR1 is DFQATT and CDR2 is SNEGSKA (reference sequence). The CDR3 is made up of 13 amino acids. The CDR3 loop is CSARRSGSREQYF. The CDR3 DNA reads TGCAGTGCTAGACGTAGCGGGAGTAGGGAGCAGTACTTC.

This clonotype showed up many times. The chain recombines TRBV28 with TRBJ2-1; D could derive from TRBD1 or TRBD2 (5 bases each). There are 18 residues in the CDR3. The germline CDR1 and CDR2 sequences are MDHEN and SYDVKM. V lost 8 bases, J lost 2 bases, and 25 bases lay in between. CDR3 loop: CASHLIPSVPGPYNEQFF. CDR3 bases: TGTGCCAGCCATCTCATCCCATCCGTTCCGGGACCCTACAATGAGCAGTTCTTC. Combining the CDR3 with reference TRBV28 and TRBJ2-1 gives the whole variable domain DVKVTQSSRYLVKRTGEKVFLECVQDMDHENMFWYRQDPGLGLRLIYFSYDVKMKEKGDIPEGYSVSREKKERFSLILESASTNQTSMYLCASHLIPSVPGPYNEQFFGPGTRLTVL.

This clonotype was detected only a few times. In DNA form, the CDR3 reads TGTGCCAGCAGCCAAGCGGGGGGAAAAAACATTCAGTACTTC. Protein: CASSQAGGKNIQYF. This sequence joins TRBV14 and TRBJ2-4; 7 nucleotides line up with TRBD2. The CDR3 spans 14 residues. V trimming: 1 base; J trimming: 4 bases; junction bases outside the gene matches: 1. Germline V gene data show CDR1 as SGHDN and CDR2 as FVKESK.

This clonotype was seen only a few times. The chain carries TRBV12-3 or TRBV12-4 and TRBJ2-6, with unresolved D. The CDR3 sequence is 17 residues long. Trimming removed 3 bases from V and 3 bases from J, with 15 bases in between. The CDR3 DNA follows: TGTGCCAGCAGTTTCGGAAACCGGCTGGTTGGGGCCAACGTCCTGACTTTC. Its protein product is CASSFGNRLVGANVLTF.

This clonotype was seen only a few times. CDR3 residues: CASISMAGNTEAFF. For the CDR3, the DNA is TGTGCCAGCATTAGTATGGCGGGGAACACTGAAGCTTTCTTT. The chain is built from TRBV2 and TRBJ1-1; D is unresolved. This CDR3 is 14 amino acids long. Germline CDR1 SNHLY, CDR2 FYNNEI. Trimming left V 7 bases short and J 1 base short, with 13 bases between. The full variable domain, in which reference TRBV2 and TRBJ1-1 provide the parts outside the CDR3, is EPEVTQTPSHQVTQMGQEVILRCVPISNHLYFYWYRQILGQKVEFLVSFYNNEISEKSEIFDDQFSVERPDGSNFTLKIRSTKLEDSAMYFCASISMAGNTEAFFGQGTRLTVV.

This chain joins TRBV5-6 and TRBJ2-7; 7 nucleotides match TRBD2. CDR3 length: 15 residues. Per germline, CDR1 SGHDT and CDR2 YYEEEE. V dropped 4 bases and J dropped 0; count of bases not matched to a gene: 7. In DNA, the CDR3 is TGTGCCAGCAGCCGAGGCCTAGCGGCCTCCTACGAGCAGTACTTC. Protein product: CASSRGLAASYEQYF.

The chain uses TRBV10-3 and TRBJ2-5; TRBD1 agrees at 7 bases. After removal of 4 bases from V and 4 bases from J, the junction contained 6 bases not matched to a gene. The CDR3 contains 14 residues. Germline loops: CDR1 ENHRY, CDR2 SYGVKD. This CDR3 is CAISATGVAETQYF. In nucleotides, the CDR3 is TGTGCCATCAGTGCCACAGGGGTTGCAGAGACCCAGTACTTC.

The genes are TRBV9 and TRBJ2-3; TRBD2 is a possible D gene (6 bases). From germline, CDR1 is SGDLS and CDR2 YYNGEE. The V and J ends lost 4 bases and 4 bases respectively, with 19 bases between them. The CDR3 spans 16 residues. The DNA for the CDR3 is TGTGCCAGCAGCCCTCCCTTAGCGGCCGGGGCAGATACGCAGTATTTT. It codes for CASSPPLAAGADTQYF.

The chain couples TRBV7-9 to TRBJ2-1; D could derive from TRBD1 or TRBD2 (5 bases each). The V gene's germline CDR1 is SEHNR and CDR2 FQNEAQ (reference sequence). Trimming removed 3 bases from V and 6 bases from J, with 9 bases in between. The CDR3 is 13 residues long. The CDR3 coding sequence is TGTGCCAGCAGCTTCAAGGGACCCAATGAGCAGTTCTTC. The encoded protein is CASSFKGPNEQFF.

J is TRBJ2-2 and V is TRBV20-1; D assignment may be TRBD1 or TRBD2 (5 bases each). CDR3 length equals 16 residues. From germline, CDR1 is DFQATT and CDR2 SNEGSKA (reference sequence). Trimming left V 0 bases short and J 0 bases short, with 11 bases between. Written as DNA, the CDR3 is TGCAGTGCTAGAGACCCCGGGACGGCGAACACCGGGGAGCTGTTTTTT. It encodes CSARDPGTANTGELFF.

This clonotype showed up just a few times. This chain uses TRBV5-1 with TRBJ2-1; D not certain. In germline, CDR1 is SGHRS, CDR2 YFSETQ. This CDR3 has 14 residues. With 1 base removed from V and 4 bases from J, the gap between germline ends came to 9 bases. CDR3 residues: CASSLQETYNEQFF. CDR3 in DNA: TGCGCCAGCAGCTTGCAGGAAACATACAATGAGCAGTTCTTC.

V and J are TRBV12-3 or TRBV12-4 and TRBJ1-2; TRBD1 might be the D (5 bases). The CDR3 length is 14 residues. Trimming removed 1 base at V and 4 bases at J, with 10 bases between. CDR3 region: CASSLGGDIYGYTF. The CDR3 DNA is TGTGCCAGCAGTTTAGGGGGCGACATCTATGGCTACACCTTC.

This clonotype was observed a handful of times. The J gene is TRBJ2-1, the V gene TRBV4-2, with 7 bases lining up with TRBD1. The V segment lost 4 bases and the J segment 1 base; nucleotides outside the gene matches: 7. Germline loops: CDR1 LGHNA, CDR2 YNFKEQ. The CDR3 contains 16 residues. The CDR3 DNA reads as TGTGCCAGCAGCCCTACCGGGACAGTTTCCTACAATGAGCAGTTCTTC. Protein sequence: CASSPTGTVSYNEQFF.

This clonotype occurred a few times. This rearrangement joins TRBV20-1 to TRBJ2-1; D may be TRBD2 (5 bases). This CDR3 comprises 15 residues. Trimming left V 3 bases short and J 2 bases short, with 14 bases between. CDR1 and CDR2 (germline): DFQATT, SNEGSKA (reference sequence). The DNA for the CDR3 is TGCAGTGCTAGGGCTCCGGAGGCAACCTACAATGAGCAGTTCTTC. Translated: CSARAPEATYNEQFF.

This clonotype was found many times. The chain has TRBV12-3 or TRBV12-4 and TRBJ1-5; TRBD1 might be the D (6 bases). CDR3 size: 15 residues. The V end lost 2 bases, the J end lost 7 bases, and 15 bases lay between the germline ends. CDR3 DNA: TGTGCCAGCAGTTTAAGGTCCAGGGGTAAGCAGCCCCAGCATTTT. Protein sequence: CASSLRSRGKQPQHF.

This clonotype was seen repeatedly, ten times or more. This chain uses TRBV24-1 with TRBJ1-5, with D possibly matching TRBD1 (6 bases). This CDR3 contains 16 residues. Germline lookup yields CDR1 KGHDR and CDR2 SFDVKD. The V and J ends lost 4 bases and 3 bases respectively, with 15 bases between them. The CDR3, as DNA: TGTGCCACCAGTGACCCTAGACAGGCTGACAATCAGCCCCAGCATTTT. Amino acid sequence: CATSDPRQADNQPQHF.

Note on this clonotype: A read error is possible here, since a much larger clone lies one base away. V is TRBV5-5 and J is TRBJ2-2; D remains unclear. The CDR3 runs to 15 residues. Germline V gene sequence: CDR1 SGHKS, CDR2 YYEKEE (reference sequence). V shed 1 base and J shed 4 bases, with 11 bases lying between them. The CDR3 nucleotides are TGTGCCAGCAGCTTGCCAACACTGAGCACCGGGGAGCTGTTTTTT. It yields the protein CASSLPTLSTGELFF.